One sample yielded the 10 T cell receptor beta chains listed below, sequenced in a study of blood T cell repertoires in COVID-19 (dated by TCRdb to the early 2020s). The library was obtained by the immunoSEQ multiplex PCR assay. TCRdb retrieved this table from immuneACCESS and kept in-frame rearrangements only. Not all clones are present; in checked studies, unresolved V genes account for under half, and no reason is known for the remainder. The sample contains 490,000 or so clones, roughly 90% of them found a single time. The top ten clones comprise less than 2% of the sample. Source material: PBMCs or T cells enriched from blood (not recorded which). The source of these receptors is a woman aged 35 to 49 who had recovered from COVID-19.

The chain uses TRBV3-1 (or the pseudogene TRBV3-2) and TRBJ1-5; possible D gene TRBD1, 6 bases. V lost 8 bases to trimming and J lost 2 bases, with 13 bases between them. Per the germline V gene, CDR1 is LGHDT and CDR2 is YNNKEL (reference sequence). The CDR3 extends over 14 amino acids. CDR3 coding DNA: TGTGCCAGCGGGGGGGACATCGGCAATCAGCCCCAGCATTTT. This gives the protein CASGGDIGNQPQHF.

The rearrangement uses TRBV19 and TRBJ2-7, with 7 bases lining up with TRBD1. The V and J ends lost 7 bases and 2 bases, in that order; junction bases with no gene match: 11. Germline values: CDR1 LNHDA, CDR2 SQIVND (reference sequence). The CDR3 has 15 amino acids. The CDR3, as DNA: TGTGCCAGTACTTCTGACAGGGTGTTTCCCTACGAGCAGTACTTC. Translation: CASTSDRVFPYEQYF.

The chain couples TRBV10-3 to TRBJ2-7, with D possibly being TRBD1 (7 bases). This CDR3 has 16 amino acids. Germline CDR1 ENHRY, CDR2 SYGVKD. V lost 8 bases and J lost 3, with 23 bases in between. The CDR3 loop reads CAIQNGGQGGSYEQYF. The CDR3 coding sequence is TGTGCCATCCAAAACGGTGGGCAGGGGGGAAGCTACGAGCAGTACTTC.

The chain couples TRBV5-1 to TRBJ2-1; D possibly corresponds to TRBD2 (9 bases). V was clipped by 4 bases and J by 10 bases, with 21 bases between them. The CDR3 covers 15 residues. Germline V gene data show CDR1 as SGHRS and CDR2 as YFSETQ. CDR3 region: CASSPGGGRANEQFF. In DNA, the CDR3 is TGCGCCAGCAGCCCAGGGGGCGGGAGGGCCAACGAGCAGTTCTTC.

This chain uses TRBV6-2 or TRBV6-3 with TRBJ2-5, with a possible D match to TRBD1 (6 bases). Deletions cut 4 bases from V and 3 bases from J, with 12 bases between. The germline V gene has CDR1 MNHEY and CDR2 SVGEGT. CDR3 size: 14 residues. The CDR3 spells CASSLFRGEETQYF. The CDR3 nucleotides read TGTGCCAGCAGTTTATTCAGGGGAGAAGAGACCCAGTACTTC.

The chain links TRBV5-1 to TRBJ2-2, with D maybe TRBD1 (6 bases). Trimming removed 0 bases from V and 1 base from J, with 7 bases in between. The CDR3 contains 15 residues. From germline, CDR1 is SGHRS and CDR2 YFSETQ. This chain's CDR3 is CASSLEGQNTGELFF. CDR3 in DNA: TGCGCCAGCAGCTTGGAGGGACAGAACACCGGGGAGCTGTTTTTT.

This rearrangement joins TRBV27 to TRBJ1-1, with no clear D. The CDR3 consists of 11 residues. V shed 8 bases and J shed 2 bases, with 6 bases lying between them. The germline V gene encodes CDR1 MNHEY and CDR2 SMNVEV (reference sequence). CDR3: CASRVNTEAFF. CDR3 DNA sequence: TGTGCCAGCCGGGTCAACACTGAAGCTTTCTTT.

CDR3 DNA: TGTGCCAGCAGCTTCAACCGACAGTGGCTGGGGACCGGGGAGCTGTTTTTT. The encoded protein is CASSFNRQWLGTGELFF. The chain recombines TRBV7-9 with TRBJ2-2, with TRBD1 as a possible D gene (5 bases). CDR1 and CDR2 from the germline V gene are SEHNR and FQNEAQ (reference sequence). The ends were cut back, 3 bases at V and 5 bases at J, with 19 bases in the middle. The CDR3 is 17 amino acids. The variable domain in full, with the rest retrieved from reference TRBV7-9 and TRBJ2-2, is DTGVSQNPRHKITKRGQNVTFRCDPISEHNRLYWYRQTLGQGPEFLTYFQNEAQLEKSRLLSDRFSAERPKGSFSTLEIQRTEQGDSAMYLCASSFNRQWLGTGELFFGEGSRLTVL.

The chain has TRBV11-2 and TRBJ2-1; no clear D. Per germline, CDR1 SGHAT and CDR2 FQNNGV. The CDR3 sequence is 16 residues long. Trimming stripped 4 bases from V and 4 bases from J, with 17 bases between. CDR3 amino acids: CASSSSDVPSYNEQFF. The DNA of the CDR3 is TGTGCCAGCAGCTCTTCCGATGTTCCGAGTTACAATGAGCAGTTCTTC.

This chain links TRBV12-3 or TRBV12-4 with TRBJ1-2; D is undetermined. V lost 2 bases and J lost 4, with 5 bases in between. This CDR3 contains 12 residues. This CDR3 is CASSLRFYGYTF. CDR3 coding DNA: TGTGCCAGCAGTTTACGGTTCTATGGCTACACCTTC.